Presented here are 17 T cell receptor beta chains from one specimen sequenced in a study of CD8 T cells in ankylosing spondylitis. MiXCR, applied by TCRdb to the 5' RACE reads, yields one record per CDR3 protein. Of about 220,000 distinct CDR3 sequences in the sample, more than 25% were seen once. The sequencing input was blood, either unsorted or a sorted T cell fraction (not recorded which). Receptors were obtained from a male donor with ankylosing spondylitis or in good health (not recorded which).

The CDR3 loop reads CASSYRTNTYEQYF. CDR3 DNA: TGTGCCAGCAGTTACCGCACCAATACCTACGAGCAGTACTTC. The V and J genes are TRBV6-5 and TRBJ2-7; D call uncertain. The CDR3 spans 14 residues. The germline V gene encodes CDR1 MNHEY and CDR2 SVGAGI. Trimming removed 2 bases from V and 2 bases from J, with 10 bases in between.

The rearrangement uses TRBV20-1 and TRBJ2-1, with D perhaps matching TRBD2 (6 bases). Germline CDR1 is DFQATT and CDR2 is SNEGSKA (reference sequence). The CDR3 has 15 amino acids. Trimming cost V 6 bases and J 5 bases, with 20 bases left between them. The CDR3 loop reads CSAPWGSGFDNEQFF. The CDR3 DNA reads TGCAGTGCCCCCTGGGGGAGCGGGTTCGACAATGAGCAGTTCTTC.

This clonotype was counted between two and nine times. The V call is TRBV18, the J call TRBJ2-7; 11 bases fit TRBD1. After removal of 7 bases from V and 0 bases from J, the junction contained 5 bases not matched to a gene. Germline V gene sequence: CDR1 KGHSH, CDR2 LQKENI. This CDR3 has 15 residues. The CDR3 is CASCPGQGVSYEQYF. As DNA, the CDR3 is TGTGCCAGCTGTCCGGGACAGGGGGTCTCCTACGAGCAGTACTTC.

The V call is TRBV20-1, the J call TRBJ2-2, with 13 bases matching TRBD2. The CDR3 extends over 17 amino acids. Trimming cost V 3 bases and J 6 bases; bases outside gene matches: 10. CDR1 and CDR2 (germline): DFQATT, SNEGSKA (reference sequence). This chain's CDR3 is CSARRGLAGNSPGELFF. CDR3 in DNA: TGCAGTGCTAGGCGGGGACTAGCGGGAAATAGTCCCGGGGAGCTGTTTTTT.

This clonotype came up many times. This chain connects TRBV12-3 or TRBV12-4 to TRBJ2-2; D call uncertain. The ends were cut back, 5 bases at V and 5 bases at J, with 24 bases in the middle. The CDR3 consists of 18 residues. CDR3 loop: CASSIRTNLLGLTGELFF. The CDR3 DNA sequence: TGTGCCAGCAGTATCAGGACGAACCTCCTGGGCCTAACCGGGGAGCTGTTTTTT.

The genes are TRBV5-1 and TRBJ1-1; 7 positions match TRBD1. The CDR3 length is 12 residues. Per the germline V gene, CDR1 is SGHRS and CDR2 is YFSETQ. V gave up 4 bases and J gave up 9 bases; unmatched junction bases: 6. CDR3 in amino acids: CASSTGTEKAFF. The CDR3 DNA reads as TGCGCCAGCAGCACCGGGACAGAGAAAGCTTTCTTT.

This clonotype has a count of ten or more. V usage is TRBV3-1 and J usage is TRBJ2-3, with no clear D. CDR3 length equals 15 residues. V lost 7 bases to trimming and J lost 0 bases, with 14 bases between them. Per germline, CDR1 LGHDT and CDR2 YNNKEL (reference sequence). The CDR3 DNA is TGTGCCAGCAAGGCGGTAGTTCCTAGCACAGATACGCAGTATTTT. Residues: CASKAVVPSTDTQYF.

This clonotype was found many times. The chain carries TRBV7-2 and TRBJ2-3, with 8 bases matching TRBD1. V lost 1 base to trimming and J lost 1 base; unmatched junction nucleotides: 7. The CDR3 runs to 17 residues. Germline V CDR1 and CDR2: SGHTA, FQGNSA. The CDR3 DNA reads as TGTGCCAGCAGCTTAGTTGGCTCGGGACAGGGCACAGATACGCAGTATTTT. Its translation: CASSLVGSGQGTDTQYF.

Note on this clonotype: This may arise from a read error, as a much more abundant clone is one base away. This chain connects TRBV5-1 to TRBJ2-1; D is unclear. The CDR3 has 13 residues. Germline loops: CDR1 SGHRS, CDR2 YFSETQ. CDR3 in amino acids: CASSFLAPNKQFF. CDR3 sequence (DNA): TGCGCCAGCAGCTTCCTCGCTCCCAATAAGCAGTTCTTC.

This clonotype was detected ten times or more. The CDR3 loop reads CASSRADTQYF. The CDR3 coding sequence is TGTGCCAGCAGCAGGGCAGATACGCAGTATTTT. The chain links TRBV12-3 or TRBV12-4 to TRBJ2-3; perhaps TRBD1 as D (5 bases). The CDR3 extends over 11 amino acids. The ends were cut back, 6 bases at V and 4 bases at J, with 5 bases in the middle.

Ten or more counts support this clonotype. The chain has TRBV3-1 and TRBJ2-7; D is uncertain. The V end lost 2 bases, the J end lost 0 bases, and 8 bases lay between the germline ends. CDR1 is LGHDT, CDR2 YNNKEL, per germline (reference sequence). The CDR3 extends over 14 amino acids. The CDR3 region has the DNA TGTGCCAGCAGCCAACTGAAGGGCTCCTACGAGCAGTACTTC. It specifies CASSQLKGSYEQYF.

This clonotype was counted many times. V and J are TRBV6-2 or TRBV6-3 and TRBJ2-1, with TRBD1 matching 8 bases. The CDR3 totals 13 residues. The V gene's germline CDR1 is MNHEY and CDR2 SVGEGT. V shed 6 bases, J shed 8 bases, and the junction held 6 bases outside the gene matches. CDR3 coding DNA: TGTGCCAGCAGAAAGACAGGGGAGGATGAGCAGTTCTTC. As protein: CASRKTGEDEQFF.

CDR3 sequence reads: CASSAGQQFGAGGEQFF. The CDR3 bases are TGTGCCAGCAGCGCGGGACAACAATTCGGCGCGGGAGGAGAGCAGTTCTTC. The chain employs TRBV9 and TRBJ2-1, with 8 bases identical to TRBD2. Germline V gene data show CDR1 as SGDLS and CDR2 as YYNGEE. This CDR3 contains 17 residues. V dropped 3 bases and J dropped 10; count of bases not matched to a gene: 18.

This clonotype was observed many times. This chain uses TRBV20-1 with TRBJ2-1; 8 nucleotides agree with TRBD2. The CDR3 has 14 residues. V was clipped by 0 bases and J by 10 bases; unmatched bases: 8. The germline gives CDR1 DFQATT, CDR2 SNEGSKA (reference sequence). CDR3 sequence: CSAREAGVGWEQFF. Here the CDR3 DNA reads TGCAGTGCTAGAGAAGCGGGAGTTGGATGGGAGCAGTTCTTC.

The chain couples TRBV13 to TRBJ2-5; maybe TRBD2 (5 bases). The V gene's germline CDR1 is PRHDT and CDR2 FYEKMQ (reference sequence). The ends were cut back, 1 base at V and 4 bases at J, with 16 bases in the middle. The CDR3 contains 16 residues. The CDR3 bases are TGTGCCAGCAGCTTAGTCGGCGGGCCGAGACGAGAGACCCAGTACTTC. Translating it yields CASSLVGGPRRETQYF.

This clonotype was counted at least ten times. CDR3 DNA sequence: TGTGCCAGCAGGGGGACTAGCGGCCGTTACAATGAGCAGTTCTTC. This codes for CASRGTSGRYNEQFF. The chain employs TRBV12-3 or TRBV12-4 and TRBJ2-1, with 11 positions matching TRBD2. Trimming at V came to 6 bases and at J to 4 bases, leaving 5 bases not matched to a gene. The CDR3 runs to 15 residues.

The V and J genes are TRBV7-8 and TRBJ2-5; tentative D call: TRBD2 (6 bases). Germline V gene data show CDR1 as SGHVS and CDR2 as FQNEAQ. The CDR3 covers 14 residues. The V and J ends lost 7 bases and 2 bases respectively, with 14 bases between them. CDR3 bases: TGTGCCAGCAATCCCGGGACTCCTCAAGAGACCCAGTACTTC. The encoded protein is CASNPGTPQETQYF. Together with reference TRBV7-8 and TRBJ2-5, the CDR3 gives the full variable domain: GAGVSQSPRYKVAKRGQDVALRCDPISGHVSLFWYQQALGQGPEFLTYFQNEAQLDKSGLPSDRFFAERPEGSVSTLKIQRTQQEDSAVYLCASNPGTPQETQYFGPGTRLLVL.